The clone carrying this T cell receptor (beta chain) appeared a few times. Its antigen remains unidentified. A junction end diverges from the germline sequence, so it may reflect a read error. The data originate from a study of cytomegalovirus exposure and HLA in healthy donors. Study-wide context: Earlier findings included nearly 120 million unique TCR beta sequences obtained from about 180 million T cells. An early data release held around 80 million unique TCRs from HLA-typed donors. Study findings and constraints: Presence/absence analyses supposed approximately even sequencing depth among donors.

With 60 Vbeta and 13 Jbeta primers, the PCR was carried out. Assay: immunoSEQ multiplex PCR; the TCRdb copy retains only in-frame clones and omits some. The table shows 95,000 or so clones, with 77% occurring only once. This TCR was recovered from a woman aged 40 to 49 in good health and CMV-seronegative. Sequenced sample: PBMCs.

This CDR3 reads CSSSLSGIEAFF. CDR3 DNA: TGTTCCAGCAGCTTATCGGGAATTGAAGCTTTCTTT. The chain uses TRBV7-9 and TRBJ1-1; D gene ambiguous. This CDR3 is built from 12 residues. Germline V CDR1 and CDR2: SEHNR, FQNEAQ (reference sequence).